These 8 T cell receptor beta chains came from one sample sequenced in a study of cytomegalovirus exposure and HLA in healthy donors. The PCR made use of 60 Vbeta and 13 Jbeta primers. Clones were read by immunoSEQ multiplex PCR, and TCRdb kept only the in-frame ones, dropping some. This sample has 100,000 to 150,000 clones, with about 81% found just once. The sample was PBMCs. These receptors were collected from a young woman in good health and CMV-seronegative.

This clone has only a few counts. This sequence joins TRBV7-2 and TRBJ2-7; 8 bases align to TRBD2. This CDR3 contains 16 residues. The trim removed 2 bases at V and 4 bases at J, leaving 10 bases unmatched. Germline V gene sequence: CDR1 SGHTA, CDR2 FQGNSA. Written as DNA, the CDR3 is TGTGCCAGCAGCTTAAACCCGGGACTAGGGGCGTACGAGCAGTACTTC. Amino acids: CASSLNPGLGAYEQYF. The full variable domain, with the rest looked up from reference TRBV7-2 and TRBJ2-7, is GAGVSQSPSNKVTEKGKDVELRCDPISGHTALYWYRQSLGQGLEFLIYFQGNSAPDKSGLPSDRFSAERTGGSVSTLTIQRTQQEDSAVYLCASSLNPGLGAYEQYFGPGTRLTVT.

The chain carries TRBV4-2 and TRBJ2-1; tentatively, D is TRBD2 (6 bases). Per germline, CDR1 LGHNA and CDR2 YNFKEQ. The CDR3 spans 15 residues. Trimming took off 1 base at V and 3 bases at J, with 10 bases between the two ends. The CDR3 spells CASSQGRDLYNEQFF. As DNA, the CDR3 is TGTGCCAGCAGCCAAGGGCGGGACCTCTACAATGAGCAGTTCTTC.

The rearrangement links TRBV9 to TRBJ2-3, with D hard to call. The germline CDR1 and CDR2 sequences are SGDLS and YYNGEE. Trimming pared 0 bases from V and 1 base from J, leaving 9 bases between. The CDR3 length is 15 residues. The CDR3 DNA is TGTGCCAGCAGCGTAGCTGGCCTCGGCACAGATACGCAGTATTTT. It is translated as CASSVAGLGTDTQYF.

The rearrangement joins TRBV19 to TRBJ1-6; tentative D call: TRBD1 (5 bases). Germline V gene lookup returns CDR1 LNHDA and CDR2 SQIVND (reference sequence). Trimming took off 4 bases at V and 7 bases at J, with 14 bases between the two ends. The CDR3 covers 15 residues. The CDR3 is CASSKPGGGNSPLHF. DNA of the CDR3: TGTGCCAGTAGTAAACCGGGCGGGGGGAATTCACCCCTCCACTTT.

With regard to this clone: One end of the junction varies from germline; a read error may be responsible. The chain links TRBV5-4 to TRBJ1-1; 7 bases align to TRBD1. The CDR3 is made up of 16 amino acids. Germline values: CDR1 SGHNT, CDR2 YYREEE (reference sequence). For the CDR3, the DNA is TGTGTCAGCAGCCCGGGGGTTGGGACAGCGGTCAGGTTGGCTTTCTTT. This translates into CVSSPGVGTAVRLAFF.

The V gene is TRBV7-6, the J gene TRBJ1-1; a possible D gene is TRBD1 (6 bases). The germline V and J ends were trimmed by 5 bases and 4 bases, with 11 bases remaining between them. Looked up from germline, CDR1 is SGHVS and CDR2 is FNYEAQ. This CDR3 comprises 13 residues. The DNA for the CDR3 is TGTGCCAGCAGCCCCGGACAGAGCACTGAAGCTTTCTTT. Protein: CASSPGQSTEAFF.

This chain joins TRBV14 and TRBJ2-3, with D possibly matching TRBD1 (5 bases). This CDR3 has 12 amino acids. V dropped 5 bases and J dropped 4 bases, with 7 bases sitting between them. Germline CDR1 is SGHDN and CDR2 is FVKESK. The DNA for the CDR3 is TGTGCCAGCAGCGGGGCCTCAGATACGCAGTATTTT. This sequence encodes CASSGASDTQYF.

Comments on this clone: In the same sample, other DNA sequences code for this CDR3. The chain recombines TRBV30 with TRBJ1-6; TRBD1 aligns across 8 bases. Looked up from germline, CDR1 is GTSNPN and CDR2 is SVGIG (reference sequence). The CDR3 loop spans 18 amino acids. Trimming took 5 bases from V and 4 from J; bases not matched to a gene: 16. Here the CDR3 DNA reads TGTGCCTGGGGCGCAGGGGGCTTGAGTATATCGTATAATTCACCCCTCCACTTT. It is translated as CAWGAGGLSISYNSPLHF.